What follows are 17 T cell receptor beta chains derived from one specimen sequenced in a study of T-cell memory formation after mild COVID-19. TCRdb redid the calling of the 5' RACE reads with MiXCR, one entry per CDR3 protein. The table records about 600,000 distinct CDR3 sequences, approximately 21% of them present only once. Sequenced input: PBMCs or a T cell subset sorted from them (not recorded which). The receptors come from an adult woman who had mild COVID-19 (a few samples of this study predate the infection). Cell type and time point are not known.

This clonotype was counted between two and nine times. The chain is built from TRBV5-5 and TRBJ1-1; 8 bases are shared with TRBD1. Germline V CDR1 and CDR2: SGHKS, YYEKEE (reference sequence). The V and J ends lost 2 bases and 3 bases, in that order; junction bases with no gene match: 9. This CDR3 spans 16 amino acids. The CDR3 sequence: CASSFLPGQGYTEAFF. The CDR3 nucleotides read TGTGCCAGCAGCTTTCTTCCAGGACAGGGATACACTGAAGCTTTCTTT.

This clonotype was detected only a few times. The J gene is TRBJ2-1, the V gene TRBV24-1; weak D call: TRBD2 (6 bases). Trimming took 3 bases from V and 2 from J, leaving 13 bases between them. Germline V gene lookup returns CDR1 KGHDR and CDR2 SFDVKD. The CDR3 is 16 amino acids. DNA for the CDR3: TGTGCCACCAGTGATCCCCGGGACTCAACCTACAATGAGCAGTTCTTC. It is translated as CATSDPRDSTYNEQFF.

CDR3 protein: CAWSGGQSSYEQYF. The CDR3 coding sequence is TGTGCCTGGAGTGGAGGACAGAGTTCCTACGAGCAGTACTTC. The V and J genes are TRBV30 and TRBJ2-7; TRBD1 is a possible D gene (6 bases). Looked up from germline, CDR1 is GTSNPN and CDR2 is SVGIG (reference sequence). The ends were cut back, 1 base at V and 1 base at J, with 11 bases in the middle. The CDR3 sequence is 14 residues long.

The chain recombines TRBV4-3 with TRBJ2-7, with D possibly TRBD1 on 8 matching bases. V was pared by 2 bases and J by 2 bases, with 16 bases between. The CDR3 extends over 16 amino acids. Looked up from germline, CDR1 is LGHNA and CDR2 is YSLEER. The CDR3 region is CASSQLETGGAYEQYF. CDR3 DNA sequence: TGCGCCAGCAGCCAACTGGAAACAGGGGGGGCCTACGAGCAGTACTTC.

V and J are TRBV30 and TRBJ1-6; D is ambiguous. The germline V gene encodes CDR1 GTSNPN and CDR2 SVGIG (reference sequence). The V end was cut by 2 bases, the J end by 5 bases, with 13 bases between. The length of the CDR3 is 15 residues. The chain's CDR3 is CAWSRAGPNNSPLHF. CDR3 nucleotides: TGTGCCTGGAGTCGGGCAGGCCCTAATAATTCACCCCTCCACTTT.

This chain connects TRBV7-2 to TRBJ1-2; maybe TRBD1 (5 bases). The CDR3 consists of 15 residues. V lost 0 bases, J lost 4 bases, and 12 bases lay in between. Per the germline V gene, CDR1 is SGHTA and CDR2 is FQGNSA. In DNA, the CDR3 is TGTGCCAGCAGCTTAGCCCTCGACAGTCCCTATGGCTACACCTTC. It specifies CASSLALDSPYGYTF.

This clonotype was seen more than once but under ten times. The J gene is TRBJ2-7, the V gene TRBV2; D possibly corresponds to TRBD1 (5 bases). Germline V gene data show CDR1 as SNHLY and CDR2 as FYNNEI. Trimming stripped 11 bases from V and 2 bases from J, with 28 bases between. CDR3 length equals 17 residues. CDR3 in DNA: TGTGCCGCCAGCGCTAACTATTTGGGGCAGGAAACCTACGAGCAGTACTTC. This translates into CAASANYLGQETYEQYF.

V usage is TRBV2 and J usage is TRBJ2-7, with D unclear. The V and J ends lost 6 bases and 3 bases respectively, with 9 bases between them. The V gene's germline CDR1 is SNHLY and CDR2 FYNNEI. This CDR3 is 12 amino acids long. The CDR3 loop reads CASRGAFYEQYF. The CDR3 nucleotides are TGTGCCAGCAGGGGCGCCTTCTACGAGCAGTACTTC.

The rearrangement links TRBV2 to TRBJ1-1, with D possibly matching TRBD1 (5 bases). V was clipped by 4 bases and J by 4 bases, with 16 bases between them. The CDR3 is made up of 15 amino acids. Looked up from germline, CDR1 is SNHLY and CDR2 is FYNNEI. In DNA, the CDR3 is TGTGCCAGCAGTGCAACAGGTTTCGTGAGCACTGAAGCTTTCTTT. Translating gives CASSATGFVSTEAFF.

This clonotype was counted a few times. The chain joins TRBV13 to TRBJ2-1, with 8 nucleotides matching TRBD2. J was trimmed by 2 bases and V by 5 bases; bases with no gene match: 20. The germline CDR1 and CDR2 sequences are PRHDT and FYEKMQ (reference sequence). The CDR3 is 20 amino acids. The CDR3, as DNA: TGTGCCAGCAGCCAAACTCATGTGGGTAGCGGGACTTCAACCTACAATGAGCAGTTCTTC. This encodes CASSQTHVGSGTSTYNEQFF.

This clonotype came up a few times. V and J are TRBV13 and TRBJ2-5; D is uncertain. Between the trimmed V and J ends, which lost 1 base and 5 bases, there was a span of 8 bases. Looked up from germline, CDR1 is PRHDT and CDR2 is FYEKMQ (reference sequence). The CDR3 extends over 13 amino acids. The CDR3 sequence: CASSLEEKETQYF. CDR3 DNA: TGTGCCAGCAGCTTAGAGGAAAAGGAGACCCAGTACTTC. The full variable domain, with the rest looked up from reference TRBV13 and TRBJ2-5, is AAGVIQSPRHLIKEKRETATLKCYPIPRHDTVYWYQQGPGQDPQFLISFYEKMQSDKGSIPDRFSAQQFSDYHSELNMSSLELGDSALYFCASSLEEKETQYFGPGTRLLVL.

The chain recombines TRBV5-8 with TRBJ1-2, with D possibly matching TRBD1 (6 bases). V was clipped by 3 bases and J by 2 bases, with 23 bases between them. The germline V gene encodes CDR1 SGHTS and CDR2 YDEGEE. The CDR3 covers 18 residues. The CDR3 nucleotides read TGTGCCAGCAGCTCAATAACACGGGACACCTCTTTCAACTATGGCTACACCTTC. Its translation is CASSSITRDTSFNYGYTF.

This sequence joins TRBV3-1 and TRBJ2-2, with 9 bases lining up with TRBD2. J lost 1 base, V lost 4 bases, and 7 bases had no gene match. The V gene's germline CDR1 is LGHDT and CDR2 YNNKEL (reference sequence). The CDR3 is made up of 17 amino acids. The CDR3 loop is CASSPSTSGLNTGELFF. CDR3 in DNA: TGTGCCAGCAGCCCATCCACTAGCGGGCTGAACACCGGGGAGCTGTTTTTT. Looking up the rest from reference TRBV3-1 and TRBJ2-2 gives the full variable domain: DTAVSQTPKYLVTQMGNDKSIKCEQNLGHDTMYWYKQDSKKFLKIMFSYNNKELIINETVPNRFSPKSPDKAHLNLHINSLELGDSAVYFCASSPSTSGLNTGELFFGEGSRLTVL.

This rearrangement joins TRBV7-9 to TRBJ1-2; 7 bases fit TRBD1. The V and J ends lost 5 bases and 4 bases, in that order; junction bases with no gene match: 7. The CDR3 totals 14 residues. Germline V gene sequence: CDR1 SEHNR, CDR2 FQNEAQ (reference sequence). CDR3 protein: CASSDYRGAYGYTF. In DNA form, the CDR3 reads TGTGCCAGCAGCGATTACAGGGGCGCCTATGGCTACACCTTC.

This chain connects TRBV3-1 to TRBJ1-1; D gene uncertain. The CDR3 has 12 residues. Trimming stripped 2 bases from V and 3 bases from J, with 4 bases between. Germline CDR1 reads LGHDT; CDR2 reads YNNKEL (reference sequence). The CDR3 sequence: CASSQHHTEAFF. In DNA, the CDR3 is TGTGCCAGCAGCCAACACCACACTGAAGCTTTCTTT.

This chain joins TRBV12-3 or TRBV12-4 and TRBJ2-5; tentative D call: TRBD1 (5 bases). The CDR3 contains 13 residues. V lost 6 bases, J lost 1 base, and 9 bases lay in between. Written as DNA, the CDR3 is TGTGCCAGCAGAGACAGCCTCCAAGAGACCCAGTACTTC. Translated: CASRDSLQETQYF.

The rearrangement links TRBV12-3 or TRBV12-4 to TRBJ2-3; 16 positions agree with TRBD2. This CDR3 is built from 18 residues. The V segment lost 3 bases and the J segment 3 bases; nucleotides outside the gene matches: 6. The DNA of the CDR3 is TGTGCCAGCAGTTTCGCGGGACTAGCGGGGGGGCCAACAGATACGCAGTATTTT. Translating it yields CASSFAGLAGGPTDTQYF.